The 16 T cell receptor beta chains below come from one sample, sequenced in a study of cytomegalovirus exposure and HLA in healthy donors. Primers: 60 Vbeta forward and 13 Jbeta reverse. Profiling relied on immunoSEQ multiplex PCR, and the TCRdb table lists in-frame clones only, not all of them. The table includes some 150,000 clones, over 70% detected once. The sequenced material came from PBMCs. The receptors stem from a man aged 30 to 39 in good health and CMV-seropositive.

V gene TRBV2 combines with J gene TRBJ1-5; 7 bases agree with TRBD1. The junction had 3 bases not matched to a gene; V was cut back by 3 bases and J by 1 base. Germline CDR1 reads SNHLY; CDR2 reads FYNNEI. This CDR3 spans 15 amino acids. Here the CDR3 reads CASSEWTGSNQPQHF. The CDR3 DNA sequence: TGTGCCAGCAGTGAGTGGACAGGAAGCAATCAGCCCCAGCATTTT.

The rearrangement uses TRBV6-5 and TRBJ1-1; TRBD1 is a possible D gene (5 bases). The CDR3 loop spans 14 amino acids. Trimming removed 4 bases at V and 8 bases at J, with 17 bases between. In germline, CDR1 is MNHEY, CDR2 SVGAGI. For the CDR3, the DNA is TGTGCCAGCAGTTTCGGGCCAGCGCGGGGGGAAGCTTTCTTT. Translation: CASSFGPARGEAFF.

The CDR3 DNA reads as TGTGCCCCCCGACAGCCTCCTGACTACGAGCAGTACTTC. Translated: CAPRQPPDYEQYF. The gene calls are TRBV28 and TRBJ2-7; TRBD1 might be the D (5 bases). Germline V gene sequence: CDR1 MDHEN, CDR2 SYDVKM. This CDR3 is 13 amino acids long. Trimming removed 11 bases at V and 3 bases at J, with 17 bases between.

The chain has TRBV10-1 and TRBJ1-1, with D maybe TRBD1 (5 bases). Germline assignment: CDR1 WNHNN and CDR2 SYGVQD (reference sequence). Trimming stripped 5 bases from V and 4 bases from J, with 14 bases between. The CDR3 is made up of 14 amino acids. CDR3 region: CASSRKTGGTEAFF. The CDR3 bases are TGCGCCAGCAGTCGGAAAACCGGGGGCACTGAAGCTTTCTTT.

Details on this clone: The junction departs from germline at one end; a sequencing error may be responsible. The V and J genes are TRBV2 and TRBJ2-6; possibly TRBD1 for D (5 bases). Germline-derived CDR1 and CDR2 are SNHLY and FYNNEI. There are 14 residues in the CDR3. The DNA for the CDR3 is TGTGCCAGCATAGGATACTCTGGGGCCAACGGCCTGACTTTC. Its translation: CASIGYSGANGLTF. The entire variable domain, with the rest obtained from reference TRBV2 and TRBJ2-6, is as follows: EPEVTQTPSHQVTQMGQEVILRCVPISNHLYFYWYRQILGQKVEFLVSFYNNEISEKSEIFDDQFSVERPDGSNFTLKIRSTKLEDSAMYFCASIGYSGANGLTFGAGSRLTVL.

The J gene is TRBJ1-1, the V gene TRBV27, with D possibly matching TRBD1 (5 bases). CDR1 is MNHEY, CDR2 SMNVEV, per germline (reference sequence). Trimming stripped 3 bases from V and 6 bases from J, with 8 bases between. The CDR3 is made up of 12 amino acids. CDR3 sequence (DNA): TGTGCCAGCAGTTTTCGGGGGTCTGAAGCTTTCTTT. Protein product: CASSFRGSEAFF.

The chain employs TRBV7-6 and TRBJ1-1; D call uncertain. Trimming left V 5 bases short and J 1 base short, with 11 bases between. Germline-derived CDR1 and CDR2 are SGHVS and FNYEAQ. This CDR3 is built from 14 residues. The CDR3 is CASSPENRNTEAFF. In DNA, the CDR3 is TGTGCCAGCAGCCCAGAGAACAGGAACACTGAAGCTTTCTTT.

The gene calls are TRBV7-2 and TRBJ1-1; D unclear. The CDR3 extends over 13 amino acids. Germline CDR1 reads SGHTA; CDR2 reads FQGNSA. V lost 7 bases and J lost 0, with 9 bases in between. CDR3 sequence reads: CASKYSMNTEAFF. The CDR3 DNA reads TGTGCCAGCAAGTACTCAATGAACACTGAAGCTTTCTTT.

This rearrangement joins TRBV5-1 to TRBJ2-5; D may be TRBD1 (6 bases). Germline lookup yields CDR1 SGHRS and CDR2 YFSETQ. This CDR3 region has 16 residues. Trimming pared 0 bases from V and 9 bases from J, leaving 21 bases between. CDR3 protein: CASSLAGVGAPGAQYF. The DNA for the CDR3 is TGCGCCAGCAGCTTGGCCGGGGTCGGTGCGCCAGGGGCCCAGTACTTC. Combining the CDR3 with reference TRBV5-1 and TRBJ2-5 gives the whole variable domain KAGVTQTPRYLIKTRGQQVTLSCSPISGHRSVSWYQQTPGQGLQFLFEYFSETQRNKGNFPGRFSGRQFSNSRSEMNVSTLELGDSALYLCASSLAGVGAPGAQYFGPGTRLLVL.

The chain is built from TRBV7-9 and TRBJ2-5, with D possibly TRBD1 on 5 matching bases. The assigned J gene may be wrong: the sequence end matches TRBJ2-7 better. This CDR3 spans 16 amino acids. CDR1 is SEHNR and CDR2 is FQNEAQ in the germline V gene (reference sequence). The CDR3 reads CASSLDLKQGTYEQYF. CDR3 nucleotides: TGTGCCAGCAGCTTAGATTTGAAGCAGGGAACTTACGAGCAGTACTTC.

V usage is TRBV11-2 and J usage is TRBJ2-3, with D possibly matching TRBD2 (6 bases). This CDR3 comprises 15 residues. Per the germline V gene, CDR1 is SGHAT and CDR2 is FQNNGV. V was pared by 6 bases and J by 0 bases, with 13 bases between. CDR3 sequence: CASSIRGTSTDTQYF. CDR3 DNA sequence: TGTGCCAGCAGTATTAGAGGGACTAGCACAGATACGCAGTATTTT.

The CDR3 region is CASSLGTGVSYNSPLHF. The DNA of the CDR3 is TGTGCCAGCAGCCTCGGGACAGGGGTCTCCTATAATTCACCCCTCCACTTT. The chain couples TRBV7-6 to TRBJ1-6; TRBD1 matches 10 bases. The CDR3 sequence is 17 residues long. V shed 5 bases, J shed 0 bases, and the junction held 4 bases outside the gene matches. Per germline, CDR1 SGHVS and CDR2 FNYEAQ.

The CDR3 nucleotides read TGTGCCAGCAGTATAGCGTGGCCCCAGCATTTT. It yields the protein CASSIAWPQHF. V gene TRBV28 combines with J gene TRBJ1-5; D uncertain. Trimming left V 5 bases short and J 9 bases short, with 8 bases between. The CDR3 contains 11 residues. Per the germline V gene, CDR1 is MDHEN and CDR2 is SYDVKM. The full variable domain, in which reference TRBV28 and TRBJ1-5 provide the parts outside the CDR3, is DVKVTQSSRYLVKRTGEKVFLECVQDMDHENMFWYRQDPGLGLRLIYFSYDVKMKEKGDIPEGYSVSREKKERFSLILESASTNQTSMYLCASSIAWPQHFGDGTRLSIL.

This chain links TRBV5-4 with TRBJ2-4, with 8 bases aligning to TRBD1. The CDR3 consists of 16 residues. Trimming at V came to 3 bases and at J to 0 bases, leaving 5 bases not matched to a gene. Germline assignment: CDR1 SGHNT and CDR2 YYREEE (reference sequence). DNA for the CDR3: TGTGCCAGCAGCTCTGGACAGGGAGGAGCCAAAAACATTCAGTACTTC. This translates into CASSSGQGGAKNIQYF.

This clone was counted a few times. V gene TRBV11-2 combines with J gene TRBJ1-4; weak D call: TRBD1 (5 bases). The CDR3 length is 15 residues. Germline values: CDR1 SGHAT, CDR2 FQNNGV. Trimming shortened V by 5 bases and J by 7 bases, and 17 bases separated the two germline ends. CDR3 residues: CASSRGGVLGEKLFF. The DNA for the CDR3 is TGTGCCAGCAGCCGCGGGGGAGTATTGGGTGAAAAACTGTTTTTT.

The chain combines TRBV18 with TRBJ2-6; tentatively, D is TRBD1 (6 bases). V was cut by 3 bases and J by 2 bases, with 11 bases left in between. The CDR3 has 16 amino acids. In germline, CDR1 is KGHSH, CDR2 LQKENI. This CDR3 reads CASSPIDRTGANVLTF. The CDR3 region has the DNA TGTGCCAGCTCACCCATTGACAGGACTGGGGCCAACGTCCTGACTTTC.